This T cell receptor (beta chain) appears in the sequencing data of a study of T cell repertoires in cytomegalovirus infection (dated by TCRdb to between 2018 and 2021). For the wider study: Recently identified HLA-C-restricted CMV epitopes, whose presentation resists viral immunomodulation, were targeted by peptide stimulations together with well-studied HLA-B-restricted epitopes. Donor HLA type was relevant to the analysis, because carriage of CMV infection together with the matching HLA type was indicated by public TCR beta signatures.

What the study reported, not specific to this receptor: In the ex vivo response, HLA-C-restricted CMV-specific TCR beta clonotypes were dominant, and in two of eight donors the single most frequent clonotype came from this HLA-C-restricted group. In both this cohort and an independent approximately 350-donor cohort, the cumulative frequency of public TCR beta family members distinguished carriers of CMV infection plus the relevant HLA type.

The label giving this sample's treatment or condition can be read as: in vitro stimulation with specific CMV peptide epitopes to enrich CMV-specific T cells. Sequencer: Illumina HiSeq 1500. The raw public reads went through TCRdb reprocessing: fastp at Q25, MiXCR clone calling, in-frame beta chains kept. CDR3 protein sequences are deduplicated, and each keeps its most common genes and DNA. This sample gives fewer than 1,000,000 distinct CDR3 sequences in total; around 29% of them show up just once. About 14% of the sample lies in the top ten. For CDR1 and CDR2, the germline V gene (reference sequence) lists LNHNV and YYDKDF. The CDR3 holds 15 amino acids from the cysteine to the phenylalanine. Kept here is only the CDR3 DNA, which spans 45 bases and is read in frame from base 1. The germline V and J ends show losses of 1 base and 3 bases respectively, and no gene match explains 0 bases of the junction.

This clonotype occurred a few times. Its target antigen remains unknown. The sample holds no much larger clone one base away, and base qualities are not on file. This sequence was found in a human donor in good health (CMV status not recorded). Some clones in this sample may be carry-over from other donors' samples. The rearrangement joined TRBV15 to TRBJ2-1, with 10 bases aligning to TRBD2. Sequencing was performed on cultured CD8+ T cells from PBMCs, taken from culture after CMV antigen stimulation. CDR3 sequence: CATSRGLAGYNEQFF. The bases are TGTGCCACCAGCAGAGGACTAGCGGGCTACAATGAGCAGTTCTTC.